This TCR beta chain was identified in a study of CD8 T cells in ankylosing spondylitis. Points from the study as a whole: Reports say disease-linked clones showed up significantly more in matched ankylosing spondylitis synovial fluid. Before this, some motif variants had been reported in reactive arthritis synovial fluid and blood. Blood from ankylosing spondylitis patients appeared to carry a characteristic roughly 8-variant TCR beta motif. The disease-linked clones had a CD8+ phenotype and low blood frequencies.

This CDR3 spans 13 amino acids. Trimming shortened V by 5 bases and J by 3 bases, and 10 bases separated the two germline ends. Germline CDR1 and CDR2: SEHNR and FQNEAQ (reference sequence). Scientists made TCR beta libraries using quantitative 5'-RACE with molecular barcodes. MiXCR, run by TCRdb on the 5' RACE reads, gives a single entry per CDR3 protein. The data show 500,000 to 650,000 distinct CDR3 sequences, with roughly 5.2% seen just once and 3% to 4% held by the top ten. This clonotype was detected many times. Its matching antigen is unknown. Sequencing was carried out using blood, either unsorted or a sorted T cell fraction (not recorded which). This receptor was identified in a male donor with ankylosing spondylitis. The rearrangement joins TRBV7-9 to TRBJ1-1; perhaps TRBD1 as D (6 bases). CDR3 amino acids: CASSEQGDTEAFF. The CDR3 coding sequence is TGTGCCAGCAGCGAACAGGGAGACACTGAAGCTTTCTTT.